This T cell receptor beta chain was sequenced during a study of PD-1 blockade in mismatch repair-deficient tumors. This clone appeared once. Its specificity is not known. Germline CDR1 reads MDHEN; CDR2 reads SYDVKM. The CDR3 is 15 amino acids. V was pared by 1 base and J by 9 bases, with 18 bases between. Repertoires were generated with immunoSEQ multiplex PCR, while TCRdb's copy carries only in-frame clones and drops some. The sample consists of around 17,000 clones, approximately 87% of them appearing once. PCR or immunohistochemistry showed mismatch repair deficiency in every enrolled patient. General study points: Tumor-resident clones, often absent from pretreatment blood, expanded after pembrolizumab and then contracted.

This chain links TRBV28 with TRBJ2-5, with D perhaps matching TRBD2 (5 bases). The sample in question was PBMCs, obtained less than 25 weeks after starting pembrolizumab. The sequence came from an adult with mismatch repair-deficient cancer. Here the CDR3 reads CASSLSSGGQRAQYF. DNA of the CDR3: TGTGCCAGCAGTTTATCGTCAGGCGGGCAACGGGCCCAGTACTTC.